A single T cell receptor beta chain is shown here with its context. The antigen is not known. One base away lies a much larger clone, so this may be a sequencing read error. This record comes from a study of tumor and adjacent non-tumor tissue in lung cancer. At the level of the study: Patients were aged about 31 to 85, approximately 11 men and roughly five women, stage I to III.

TCRbeta libraries were built with three rounds of nested PCR, modified from ARM-PCR. TCRdb independently ran MiXCR on the multiplex PCR reads; one entry per CDR3 protein. Among approximately 120,000 distinct CDR3 sequences listed, roughly 80% were seen once. No cell sorting was done before RNA was extracted from the tissue. Study-wide findings and caveats: Shorter survival was associated with higher TCR diversity in tumors. Tumor tissue had significantly higher TCR diversity than normal lung. Tumor repertoires had a smaller top 100 clone share than normal lung.

This clonotype originated in a woman aged 60-75 years with non-small cell lung cancer. The material sequenced was lung tumor tissue.

DNA for the CDR3: TGTGCCAGCGAACGATGGGGCTACGAGCAGTACTTC. It yields the protein CASERWGYEQYF. This chain links TRBV6-2 or TRBV6-3 with TRBJ2-7; no firm D call. The CDR3 contains 12 residues. CDR1 MNHEY and CDR2 SVGEGT come from the germline V gene. Trimming pared 8 bases from V and 3 bases from J, leaving 11 bases between.